The rows below give T cell receptor beta chains drawn from one sample of a study of blood T cell repertoires in COVID-19. Sequenced by immunoSEQ multiplex PCR; TCRdb stores in-frame clones only, minus some. The data hold 35,000 to 45,000 clones, with just over 85% observed a single time. The sample was peripheral blood. These receptors all come from a man aged 40-50 years with active COVID-19. Each CDR3 is given with its conserved first and last residue. The D gene is left open where the match is weak. Clone size is not always given. Where it is, it says once, few, many or a class for expanded clones.

v_gene,j_gene,abundance,d_gene,CDR3aa,CDR3nt
TRBV7-2,TRBJ1-2,-,-,CASSLIFRSYGYTF,TGTGCCAGCAGCTTAATTTTCCGGAGCTATGGCTACACCTTC
TRBV25-1,TRBJ2-7,-,-,CASVGRGKARDTYYEQYF,TGTGCCAGCGTCGGTCGTGGAAAAGCCCGGGACACTTACTACGAGCAGTACTTC
TRBV29-1,TRBJ2-7,once,TRBD2,CSVELAGGSSYEQYF,TGCAGCGTTGAACTAGCGGGAGGGAGCTCCTACGAGCAGTACTTC
TRBV11-2,TRBJ2-7,-,-,CASSLDGRRAGYEQYF,TGTGCCAGCAGCTTAGATGGAAGGAGGGCCGGATACGAGCAGTACTTC
TRBV11-3,TRBJ2-2,-,-,CASSYLTGELFF,TGTGCCAGCAGCTATTTAACCGGGGAGCTGTTTTTT
TRBV11-2,TRBJ2-1,-,-,CASSWSEGRSYNEQFF,TGTGCCAGCAGCTGGTCGGAGGGTAGGTCCTACAATGAGCAGTTCTTC
TRBV7-9,TRBJ2-7,-,-,CASSSDNYEQYF,TGTGCCAGCAGCTCTGACAACTACGAGCAGTACTTC
TRBV28,TRBJ2-7,-,TRBD2,CASSLRVLAGVYEQYF,TGTGCCAGCAGTTTACGGGTCTTAGCGGGAGTGTACGAGCAGTACTTC
TRBV9,TRBJ2-7,-,-,CASSSTGLARAEQYF,TGTGCCAGCAGCTCCACGGGGCTAGCGCGCGCCGAGCAGTACTTC
TRBV5-1,TRBJ2-7,few,TRBD2,CASSFGTRGVEQYF,TGCGCCAGCAGCTTCGGGACTAGGGGGGTCGAGCAGTACTTC
TRBV5-1,TRBJ1-1,-,TRBD1,CASSYQLTGVDTNTEAFF,TGCGCCAGCAGCTACCAATTAACAGGGGTGGATACGAACACTGAAGCTTTCTTT
TRBV6-6,TRBJ2-5,-,TRBD2,CASGAGGETQYF,TGTGCCAGCGGAGCGGGAGGGGAGACCCAGTACTTC
TRBV25-1,TRBJ1-3,-,TRBD1,CASSELTGGTGNTIYF,TGTGCCAGCAGTGAATTAACAGGGGGAACTGGAAACACCATATATTTT
TRBV27,TRBJ1-5,-,TRBD1,CASARTGGFPGNQPQHF,TGTGCCAGCGCTAGGACAGGGGGATTTCCGGGCAATCAGCCCCAGCATTTT
TRBV10-2,TRBJ2-6,-,TRBD1,CASSEGPRTGAVLTF,TGCGCCAGCAGTGAGGGCCCCCGGACAGGGGCCGTCCTGACTTTC
TRBV7-2,TRBJ2-7,once,-,CASSLGRSISSYEQYF,TGTGCCAGCAGCTTAGGTCGGTCGATAAGCTCCTACGAGCAGTACTTC
TRBV6-5,TRBJ1-1,-,-,CASSYRGAGEAFF,TGTGCCAGCAGTTACCGGGGGGCTGGTGAAGCTTTCTTT
TRBV7-8,TRBJ2-5,-,TRBD2,CASSEGLAIQETQYF,TGTGCCAGCAGCGAGGGACTAGCGATACAAGAGACCCAGTACTTC
TRBV5-1,TRBJ2-3,-,-,CASSQALQRSTDTQYF,TGCGCCAGCAGCCAAGCCCTCCAGCGGAGCACAGATACGCAGTATTTT
TRBV15,TRBJ2-7,few,TRBD1,CATSRDRTGGYEQYF,TGTGCCACCAGCAGAGATCGGACAGGGGGCTACGAGCAGTACTTC
TRBV10-3,TRBJ1-5,-,TRBD1,CAISDPGTGNQPQHF,TGTGCCATCAGTGACCCCGGGACAGGGAACCAGCCCCAGCATTTT
TRBV9,TRBJ2-1,-,-,CASSESTYNEQFF,TGTGCCAGCAGCGAGAGTACCTACAATGAGCAGTTCTTC
TRBV5-1,TRBJ2-3,-,-,CASTSGEGGDTQYF,TGCGCCAGCACCTCAGGGGAGGGTGGTGATACGCAGTATTTT
TRBV6-1,TRBJ2-2,-,-,CASSEYPGTNTGELFF,TGTGCCAGCAGTGAATACCCAGGGACGAACACCGGGGAGCTGTTTTTT
TRBV27,TRBJ2-2,-,TRBD1,CASRGGRDSGELFF,TGTGCCAGCCGTGGGGGACGGGACAGCGGGGAGCTGTTTTTT
TRBV7-3,TRBJ1-1,-,-,CASSKEAMNTEAFF,TGTGCCAGCAGCAAAGAGGCCATGAACACTGAAGCTTTCTTT
TRBV4-2,TRBJ1-4,once,-,CASAPGTTNEKLFF,TGTGCCAGCGCACCGGGAACAACTAATGAAAAACTGTTTTTT
TRBV10-1,TRBJ2-7,-,-,CASSESIKPGHYEQYF,TGCGCCAGCAGTGAGTCGATTAAACCAGGCCACTACGAGCAGTACTTC
TRBV4-2,TRBJ2-1,-,TRBD2,CASSRTTSASGDEQFF,TGTGCCAGCAGCCGGACGACTAGCGCGAGCGGGGATGAGCAGTTCTTC
TRBV9,TRBJ2-3,-,TRBD2,CASSVDGLAPSTDTQYF,TGTGCCAGCAGCGTAGACGGACTAGCACCTAGCACAGATACGCAGTATTTT
TRBV10-3,TRBJ1-1,-,TRBD1,CAIRTPQGAAEAFF,TGTGCCATCAGGACCCCCCAGGGGGCGGCTGAAGCTTTCTTT
TRBV30,TRBJ2-5,-,-,CAWTGVDETQYF,TGTGCCTGGACAGGGGTGGACGAGACCCAGTACTTC
TRBV2,TRBJ2-1,-,TRBD2,CASSDSGGSYNEQFF,TGTGCCAGCAGTGATTCGGGGGGCTCCTACAATGAGCAGTTCTTC
TRBV14,TRBJ2-1,once,-,CASSQMLDSNEQFF,TGTGCCAGCAGCCAGATGCTAGATTCGAATGAGCAGTTCTTC
TRBV28,TRBJ1-1,-,-,CASSPETVTEAFF,TGTGCCAGCAGTCCGGAGACAGTGACTGAAGCTTTCTTT
TRBV29-1,TRBJ2-2,-,-,CSVDAGSAGELFF,TGCAGCGTTGATGCGGGGAGCGCCGGGGAGCTGTTTTTT
TRBV9,TRBJ2-7,-,-,CASSVSAEAYEQYF,TGTGCCAGCAGCGTATCAGCGGAGGCCTACGAGCAGTACTTC
TRBV10-3,TRBJ2-5,-,TRBD2,CAISIEREGSTQYF,TGTGCCATCAGCATCGAGCGGGAGGGCTCGACCCAGTACTTC
TRBV27,TRBJ2-7,-,-,CASSTSGALTYEQYF,TGTGCCAGCAGTACCTCAGGGGCCCTTACCTACGAGCAGTACTTC
TRBV5-6,TRBJ2-5,-,TRBD2,CASSGKMTSGQETQYF,TGTGCCAGCAGCGGGAAAATGACTAGCGGCCAAGAGACCCAGTACTTC
TRBV30,TRBJ2-7,-,TRBD2,CAWTLRGAGEQYF,TGTGCCTGGACTTTGCGGGGGGCGGGCGAGCAGTACTTC
TRBV12-2,TRBJ2-4,-,-,CASRLVAGVGAIQYF,TGTGCAAGTCGCTTAGTGGCGGGAGTAGGGGCCATTCAGTACTTC
TRBV27,TRBJ2-7,once,TRBD2,CASSLSGSEQYF,TGTGCCAGCAGTTTAAGCGGGAGCGAGCAGTACTTC